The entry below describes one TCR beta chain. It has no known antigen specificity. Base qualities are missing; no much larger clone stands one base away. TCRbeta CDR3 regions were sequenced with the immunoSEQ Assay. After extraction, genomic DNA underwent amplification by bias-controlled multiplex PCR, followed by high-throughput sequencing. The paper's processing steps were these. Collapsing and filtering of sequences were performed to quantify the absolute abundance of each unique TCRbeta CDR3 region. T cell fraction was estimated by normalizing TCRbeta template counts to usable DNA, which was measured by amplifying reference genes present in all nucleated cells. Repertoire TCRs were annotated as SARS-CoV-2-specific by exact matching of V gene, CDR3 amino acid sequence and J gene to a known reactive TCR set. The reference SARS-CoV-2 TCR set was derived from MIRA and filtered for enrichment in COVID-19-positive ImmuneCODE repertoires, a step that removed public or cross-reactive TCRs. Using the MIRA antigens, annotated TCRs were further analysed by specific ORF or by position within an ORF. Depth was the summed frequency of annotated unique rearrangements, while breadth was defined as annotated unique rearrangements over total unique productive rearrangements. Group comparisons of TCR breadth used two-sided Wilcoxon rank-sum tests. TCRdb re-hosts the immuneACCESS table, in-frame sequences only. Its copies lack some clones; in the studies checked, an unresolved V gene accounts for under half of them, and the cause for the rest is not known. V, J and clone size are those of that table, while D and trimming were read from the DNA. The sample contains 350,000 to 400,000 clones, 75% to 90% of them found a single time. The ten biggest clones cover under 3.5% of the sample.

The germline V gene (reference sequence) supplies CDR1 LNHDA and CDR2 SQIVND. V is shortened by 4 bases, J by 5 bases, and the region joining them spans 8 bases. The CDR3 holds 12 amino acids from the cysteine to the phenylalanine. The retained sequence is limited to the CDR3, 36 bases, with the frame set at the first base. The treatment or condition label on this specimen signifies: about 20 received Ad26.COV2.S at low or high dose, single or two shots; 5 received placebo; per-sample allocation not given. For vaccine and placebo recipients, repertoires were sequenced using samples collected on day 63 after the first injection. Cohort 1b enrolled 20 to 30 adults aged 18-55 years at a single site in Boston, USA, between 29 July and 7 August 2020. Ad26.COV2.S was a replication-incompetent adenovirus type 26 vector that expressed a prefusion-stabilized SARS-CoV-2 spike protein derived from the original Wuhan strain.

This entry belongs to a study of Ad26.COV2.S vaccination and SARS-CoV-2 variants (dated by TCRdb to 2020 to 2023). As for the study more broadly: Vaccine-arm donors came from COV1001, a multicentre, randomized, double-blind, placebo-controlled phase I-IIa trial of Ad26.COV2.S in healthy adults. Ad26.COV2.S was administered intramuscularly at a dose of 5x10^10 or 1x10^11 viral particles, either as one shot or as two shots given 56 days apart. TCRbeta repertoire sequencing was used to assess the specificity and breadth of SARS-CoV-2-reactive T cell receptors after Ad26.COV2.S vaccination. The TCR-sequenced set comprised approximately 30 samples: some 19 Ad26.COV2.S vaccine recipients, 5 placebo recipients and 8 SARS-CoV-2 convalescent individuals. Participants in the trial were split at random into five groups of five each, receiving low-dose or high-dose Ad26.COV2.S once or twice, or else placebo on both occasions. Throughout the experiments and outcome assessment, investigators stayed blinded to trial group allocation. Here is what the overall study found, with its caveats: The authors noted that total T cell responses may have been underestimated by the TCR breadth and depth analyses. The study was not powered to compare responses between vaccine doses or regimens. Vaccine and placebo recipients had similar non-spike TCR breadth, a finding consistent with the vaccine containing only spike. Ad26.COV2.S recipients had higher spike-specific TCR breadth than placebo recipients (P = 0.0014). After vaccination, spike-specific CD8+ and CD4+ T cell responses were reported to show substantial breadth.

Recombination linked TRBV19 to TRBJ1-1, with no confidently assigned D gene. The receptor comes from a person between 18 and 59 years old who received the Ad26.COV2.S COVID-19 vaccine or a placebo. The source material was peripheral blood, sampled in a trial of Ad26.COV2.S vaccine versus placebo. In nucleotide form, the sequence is TGTGCCAGTAGTAAAGGGTTGACTGAAGCTTTCTTT. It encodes CASSKGLTEAFF. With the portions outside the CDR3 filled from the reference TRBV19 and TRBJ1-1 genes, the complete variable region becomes DGGITQSPKYLFRKEGQNVTLSCEQNLNHDAMYWYRQDPGQGLRLIYYSQIVNDFQKGDIAEGYSVSREKKESFPLTVTSAQKNPTAFYLCASSKGLTEAFFGQGTRLTVV.